The clone carrying this TCR beta chain was seen a few times. Its matching antigen is unknown. This sample is drawn from a study of identical twins. Regarding the study as a whole: A cross-sectional statistical analysis, not follow-up of the same donors, supported the conclusions.

No donor was unhealthy or non-Caucasian. TCRdb processed the 5' RACE reads anew with MiXCR; each CDR3 protein has one entry. The sample shows 450,000 to 600,000 distinct CDR3 sequences, about 20% of them seen only once. This sample also appeared in a second study, on yellow fever vaccine responses in identical twins.

The source is a woman aged 18-29 years in good health. The sample consisted of CD4+ T cells sorted from blood.

The CDR3 reads CASSWTTDSNTEAFF. CDR3 nucleotides: TGCGCCAGCAGCTGGACGACAGATTCGAACACTGAAGCTTTCTTT. This chain links TRBV5-1 with TRBJ1-1, with D tentatively TRBD1 (5 bases). The CDR3 contains 15 residues. Germline V gene data show CDR1 as SGHRS and CDR2 as YFSETQ. V shed 3 bases and J shed 1 base, with 13 bases lying between them.